This T cell receptor beta chain came from a study of blood T cell repertoires in COVID-19. Turning to the study itself: Sources were T cells, B-cell-depleted T cells, or PBMCs; the material itself was cDNA or gDNA.

V trimming: 8 bases; J trimming: 5 bases; junction bases outside the gene matches: 6. CDR1 and CDR2 (germline): KGHSH, LQKENI. This CDR3 has 13 residues. Some clones are missing from TCRdb's copy, which holds only in-frame ones; the method was immunoSEQ multiplex PCR. There are over 90,000 clones in the sample; around 90% occur only once, and approximately 17% lies in the top ten. This chain joins TRBV18 and TRBJ1-5; TRBD1 aligns across 7 bases. This clonotype originated in a woman aged 80 or over in a cohort sampled during active COVID-19. Sequenced: peripheral blood. The CDR3, as DNA: TGTGCCAGCACGGGACAGCCTTATCAGCCCCAGCATTTT. Protein product: CASTGQPYQPQHF. The entire variable domain, with the rest obtained from reference TRBV18 and TRBJ1-5, is as follows: NAGVMQNPRHLVRRRGQEARLRCSPMKGHSHVYWYRQLPEEGLKFMVYLQKENIIDESGMPKERFSAEFPKEGPSILRIQQVVRGDSAAYFCASTGQPYQPQHFGDGTRLSIL.